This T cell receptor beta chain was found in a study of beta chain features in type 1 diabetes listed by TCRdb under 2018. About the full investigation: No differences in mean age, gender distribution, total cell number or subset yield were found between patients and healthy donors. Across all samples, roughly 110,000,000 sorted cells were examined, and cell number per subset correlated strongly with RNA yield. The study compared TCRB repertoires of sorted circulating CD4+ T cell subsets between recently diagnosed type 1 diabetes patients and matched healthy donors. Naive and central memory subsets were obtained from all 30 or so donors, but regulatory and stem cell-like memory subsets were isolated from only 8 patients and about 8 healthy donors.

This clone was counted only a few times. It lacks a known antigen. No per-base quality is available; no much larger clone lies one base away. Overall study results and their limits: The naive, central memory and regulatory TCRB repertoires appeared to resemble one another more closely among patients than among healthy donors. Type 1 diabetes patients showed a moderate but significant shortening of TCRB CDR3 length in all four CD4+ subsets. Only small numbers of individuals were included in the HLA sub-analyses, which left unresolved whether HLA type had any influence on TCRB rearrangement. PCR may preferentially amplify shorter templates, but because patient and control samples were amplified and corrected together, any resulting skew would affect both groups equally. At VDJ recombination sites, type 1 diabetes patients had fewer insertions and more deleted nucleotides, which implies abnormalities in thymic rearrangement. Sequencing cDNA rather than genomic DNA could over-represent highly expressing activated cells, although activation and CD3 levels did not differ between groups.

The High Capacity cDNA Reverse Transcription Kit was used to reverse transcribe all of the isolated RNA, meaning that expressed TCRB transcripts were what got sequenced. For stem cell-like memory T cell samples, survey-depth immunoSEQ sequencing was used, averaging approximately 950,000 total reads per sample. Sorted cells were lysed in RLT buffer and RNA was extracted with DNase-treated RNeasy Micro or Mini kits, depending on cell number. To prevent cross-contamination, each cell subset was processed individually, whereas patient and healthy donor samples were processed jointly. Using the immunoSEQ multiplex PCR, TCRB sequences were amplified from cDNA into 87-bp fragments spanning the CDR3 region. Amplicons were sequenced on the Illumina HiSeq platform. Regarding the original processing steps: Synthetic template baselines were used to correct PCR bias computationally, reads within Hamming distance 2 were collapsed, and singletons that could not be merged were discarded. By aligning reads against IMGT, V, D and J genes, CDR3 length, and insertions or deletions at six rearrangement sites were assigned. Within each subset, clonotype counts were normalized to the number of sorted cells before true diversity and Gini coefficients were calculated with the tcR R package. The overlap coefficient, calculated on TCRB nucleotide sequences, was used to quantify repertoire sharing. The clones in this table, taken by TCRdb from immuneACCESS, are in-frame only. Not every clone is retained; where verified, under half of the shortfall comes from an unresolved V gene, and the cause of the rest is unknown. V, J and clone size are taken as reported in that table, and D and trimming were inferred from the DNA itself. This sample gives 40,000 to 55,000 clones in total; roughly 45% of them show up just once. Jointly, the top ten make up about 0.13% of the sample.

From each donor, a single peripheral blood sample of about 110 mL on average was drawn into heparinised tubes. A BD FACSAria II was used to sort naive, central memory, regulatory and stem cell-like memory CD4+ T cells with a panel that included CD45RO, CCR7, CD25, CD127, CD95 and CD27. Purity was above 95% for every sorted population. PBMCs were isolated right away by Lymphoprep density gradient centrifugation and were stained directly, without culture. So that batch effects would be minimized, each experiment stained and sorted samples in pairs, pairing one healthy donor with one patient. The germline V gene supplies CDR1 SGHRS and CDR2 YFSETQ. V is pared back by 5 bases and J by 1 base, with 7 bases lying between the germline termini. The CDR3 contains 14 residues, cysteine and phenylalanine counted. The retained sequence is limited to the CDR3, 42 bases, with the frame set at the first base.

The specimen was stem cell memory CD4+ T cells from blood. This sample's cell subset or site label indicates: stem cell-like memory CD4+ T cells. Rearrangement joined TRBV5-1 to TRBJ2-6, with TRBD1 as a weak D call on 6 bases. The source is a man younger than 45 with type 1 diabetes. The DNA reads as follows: TGCGCCAGCAGGACAGGATCTGGGGCCAACGTCCTGACTTTC. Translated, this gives CASRTGSGANVLTF.